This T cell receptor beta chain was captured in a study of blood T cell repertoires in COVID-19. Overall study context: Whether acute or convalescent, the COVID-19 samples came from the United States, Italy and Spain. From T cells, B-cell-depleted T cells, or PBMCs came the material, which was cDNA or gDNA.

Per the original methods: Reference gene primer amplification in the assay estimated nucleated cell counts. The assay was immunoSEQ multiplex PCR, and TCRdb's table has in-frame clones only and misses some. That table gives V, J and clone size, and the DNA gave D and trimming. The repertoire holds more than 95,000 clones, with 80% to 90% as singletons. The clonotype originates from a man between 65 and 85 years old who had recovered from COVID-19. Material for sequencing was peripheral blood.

CDR3 coding DNA: TGTGCCATCAGTGCGATCAGATACTACGAGCAGTACTTC. Its protein is CAISAIRYYEQYF. The chain couples TRBV10-3 to TRBJ2-7; D ambiguous. V was cut by 4 bases and J by 3 bases, with 10 bases left in between. Per germline, CDR1 ENHRY and CDR2 SYGVKD. This CDR3 has 13 amino acids.